Listed here is a single TCR beta chain. Treatment described: about 20 received Ad26.COV2.S at low or high dose, single or two shots; about 5 received placebo; per-sample allocation not given. Sampling was performed 63 days after the first vaccine or placebo injection. The sample originates from a study of Ad26.COV2.S vaccination and SARS-CoV-2 variants. Study background: Donor participated within the Ad26.COV2.S arm of the COV1001 trial. The vaccine Ad26.COV2.S was put into the muscle once, or twice with 56 days between.

TCRdb's copy holds only in-frame clones and misses some; the assay was immunoSEQ multiplex PCR. The table lists fewer than 400,000 clones, about 82% of them singletons. The TCR comes from a person between 18 and 60 years old who received the Ad26.COV2.S COVID-19 vaccine or a placebo. Sequences were derived from peripheral blood, sampled in a trial of Ad26.COV2.S vaccine versus placebo.

CDR3 bases: TGTGCCAGCACCGCAGGGTTCGAGCGTCGGGAGACCCAGTACTTC. As protein: CASTAGFERRETQYF. This rearrangement joins TRBV3-1 (or the pseudogene TRBV3-2) to TRBJ2-5, with D perhaps matching TRBD1 (5 bases). Germline V gene data show CDR1 as LGHDT and CDR2 as YNNKEL (reference sequence). The CDR3 covers 15 residues. Between the trimmed V and J ends, which lost 7 bases and 5 bases, there was a span of 20 bases.